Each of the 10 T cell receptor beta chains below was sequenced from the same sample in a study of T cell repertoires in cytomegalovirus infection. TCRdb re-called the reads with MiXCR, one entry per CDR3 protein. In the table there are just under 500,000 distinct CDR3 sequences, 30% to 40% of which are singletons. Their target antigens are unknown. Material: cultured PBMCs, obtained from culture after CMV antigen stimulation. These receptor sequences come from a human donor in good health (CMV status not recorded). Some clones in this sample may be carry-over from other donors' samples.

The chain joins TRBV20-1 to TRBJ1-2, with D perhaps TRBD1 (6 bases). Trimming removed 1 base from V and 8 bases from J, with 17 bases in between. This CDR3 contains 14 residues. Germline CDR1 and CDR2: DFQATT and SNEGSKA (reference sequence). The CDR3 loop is CSARVGGTGKGYTF. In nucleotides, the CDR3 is TGCAGTGCTAGAGTAGGGGGAACAGGGAAAGGCTACACCTTC.

CDR3 in amino acids: CASSNPSSGILPDTQYF. The CDR3 region has the DNA TGTGCCAGCAGTAACCCCTCTAGCGGGATTCTACCAGATACGCAGTATTTT. V is TRBV6-6 and J is TRBJ2-3; 9 positions match TRBD2. CDR1 is MNHNY, CDR2 SVGAGI, per germline (reference sequence). V was clipped by 5 bases and J by 4 bases; unmatched bases: 13. CDR3 length: 17 amino acids.

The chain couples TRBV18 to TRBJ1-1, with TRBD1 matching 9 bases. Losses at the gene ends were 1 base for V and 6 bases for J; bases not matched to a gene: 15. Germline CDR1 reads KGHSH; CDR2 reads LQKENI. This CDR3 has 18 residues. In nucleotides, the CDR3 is TGTGCCAGCTCACCACTGAAGATGGTGGGACAGGGCCCCTCTGAAGCTTTCTTT. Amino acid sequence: CASSPLKMVGQGPSEAFF.

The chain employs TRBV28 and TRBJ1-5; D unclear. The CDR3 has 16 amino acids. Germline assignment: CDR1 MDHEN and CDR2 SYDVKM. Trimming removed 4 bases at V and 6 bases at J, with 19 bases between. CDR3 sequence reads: CASSSPDRGGFQPQHF. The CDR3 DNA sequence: TGTGCCAGCAGTTCCCCCGATAGAGGAGGGTTTCAGCCCCAGCATTTT.

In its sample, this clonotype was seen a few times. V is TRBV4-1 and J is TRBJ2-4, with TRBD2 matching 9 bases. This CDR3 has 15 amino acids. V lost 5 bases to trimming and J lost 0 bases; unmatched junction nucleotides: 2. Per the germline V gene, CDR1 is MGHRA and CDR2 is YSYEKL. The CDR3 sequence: CASSVLAGAKNIQYF. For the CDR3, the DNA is TGCGCCAGCAGCGTACTAGCGGGAGCCAAAAACATTCAGTACTTC.

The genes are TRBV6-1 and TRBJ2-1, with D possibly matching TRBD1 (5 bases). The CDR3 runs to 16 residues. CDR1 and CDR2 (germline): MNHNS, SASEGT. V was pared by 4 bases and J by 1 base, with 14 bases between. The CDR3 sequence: CASSGVGDRSYNEQFF. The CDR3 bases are TGTGCCAGCAGTGGAGTAGGGGATAGGTCCTACAATGAGCAGTTCTTC.

The CDR3 DNA sequence: TGTGCCATCAGTGAGTCGACCACGGTTTTAAGCTACGAGCAGTACTTC. Its protein product is CAISESTTVLSYEQYF. The chain uses TRBV10-3 and TRBJ2-7, with D unresolved. Germline V gene lookup returns CDR1 ENHRY and CDR2 SYGVKD. The ends were cut back, 0 bases at V and 3 bases at J, with 15 bases in the middle. The CDR3 extends over 16 amino acids.

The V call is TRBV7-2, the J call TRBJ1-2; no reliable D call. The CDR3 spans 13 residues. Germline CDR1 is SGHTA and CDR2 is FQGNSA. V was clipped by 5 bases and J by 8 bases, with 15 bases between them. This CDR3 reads CASSPYTRPGYTF. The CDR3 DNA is TGTGCCAGCAGCCCCTATACAAGACCCGGCTACACCTTC.

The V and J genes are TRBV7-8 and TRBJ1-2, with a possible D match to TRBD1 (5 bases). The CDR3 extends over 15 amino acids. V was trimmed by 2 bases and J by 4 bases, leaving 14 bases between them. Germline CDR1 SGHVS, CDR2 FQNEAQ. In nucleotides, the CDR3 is TGTGCCAGCAGCTTACCCCCCCGGGGGTCCTATGGCTACACCTTC. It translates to CASSLPPRGSYGYTF.

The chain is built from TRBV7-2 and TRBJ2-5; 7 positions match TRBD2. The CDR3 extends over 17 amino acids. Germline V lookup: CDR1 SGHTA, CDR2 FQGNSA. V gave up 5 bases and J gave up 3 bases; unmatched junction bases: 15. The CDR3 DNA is TGTGCCAGCAGCCAGGGACTAACCAGGAAAGATAAAGAGACCCAGTACTTC. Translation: CASSQGLTRKDKETQYF.